Presented here are 21 T cell receptor beta chains from one specimen sequenced in a study of vaccination and CD4 T cells after COVID-19. Cultured CD4+ T-cell DNA underwent Oncomine TCR Beta short-read sequencing. From the PCR reads, TCRdb called clonotypes with MiXCR, one entry per CDR3 protein. The sample contains roughly 11,000 distinct CDR3 sequences, 44% of which appear only once. Treatment meaning: roughly 10-day PBMC culture with coronavirus spike peptide pools or control peptides (ViraFEST assay). Their target antigens are unknown. Sequencing input: CD4+ T cells from blood, cultured in vitro. Receptors were obtained from a human donor who had recovered from COVID-19.

The J gene is TRBJ1-1, the V gene TRBV10-3; the D is unclear. The CDR3 runs 13 residues. Germline V gives CDR1 ENHRY, CDR2 SYGVKD. V gave up 0 bases and J gave up 1 base, with 3 bases separating them. DNA for the CDR3: TGTGCCATCAGTGAGTCCGGGAACACTGAAGCTTTCTTT. This codes for CAISESGNTEAFF.

This rearrangement joins TRBV15 to TRBJ1-2; D remains ambiguous. The V gene lost 0 bases and the J gene lost 3 bases, with 5 bases spanning the gap. CDR3 length: 13 amino acids. CDR1 is LNHNV and CDR2 is YYDKDF in the germline V gene (reference sequence). The DNA of the CDR3 is TGTGCCACCAGCAGAGACGGGTACTATGGCTACACCTTC. Its translation is CATSRDGYYGYTF.

This clonotype was seen more than once but under ten times. This chain connects TRBV27 to TRBJ1-6; D not resolved. In germline, CDR1 is MNHEY, CDR2 SMNVEV (reference sequence). Trimming removed 3 bases from V and 2 bases from J, with 8 bases in between. There are 15 residues in the CDR3. The CDR3 loop reads CASSFETPYNSPLHF. The CDR3, as DNA: TGTGCCAGCAGTTTCGAGACACCCTATAATTCACCCCTCCACTTT.

The rearrangement links TRBV6-2 or TRBV6-3 to TRBJ1-2; D gene ambiguous. The CDR3 consists of 13 residues. Germline CDR1 reads MNHEY; CDR2 reads SVGEGT. V dropped 7 bases and J dropped 8 bases, with 17 bases sitting between them. The DNA of the CDR3 is TGTGCCAGCACCCTAAGAGAGGGCGAGGGCTACACCTTC. Protein: CASTLREGEGYTF.

This clonotype appeared a few times. The chain employs TRBV6-5 and TRBJ2-3, with D perhaps matching TRBD1 (6 bases). Germline V lookup: CDR1 MNHEY, CDR2 SVGAGI. There are 14 residues in the CDR3. V dropped 2 bases and J dropped 4 bases, with 10 bases sitting between them. The CDR3 protein is CASSYGRGADTQYF. The CDR3 coding sequence is TGTGCCAGCAGTTACGGCAGGGGTGCAGATACGCAGTATTTT.

A few counts support this clonotype. The genes are TRBV5-1 and TRBJ2-5; maybe TRBD2 (5 bases). Trimming shortened V by 4 bases and J by 7 bases, and 5 bases separated the two germline ends. The length of the CDR3 is 10 residues. Looked up from germline, CDR1 is SGHRS and CDR2 is YFSETQ. CDR3 sequence (DNA): TGCGCCAGCAGCCGGGGGACCCAGTACTTC. Its protein product is CASSRGTQYF. The full variable domain, completed using reference TRBV5-1 and TRBJ2-5, is KAGVTQTPRYLIKTRGQQVTLSCSPISGHRSVSWYQQTPGQGLQFLFEYFSETQRNKGNFPGRFSGRQFSNSRSEMNVSTLELGDSALYLCASSRGTQYFGPGTRLLVL.

V and J are TRBV25-1 and TRBJ1-1; D is possibly TRBD1 (6 bases). V gave up 7 bases and J gave up 6 bases, with 18 bases separating them. The CDR3 covers 14 residues. CDR1 is MGHDK and CDR2 is SYGVNS in the germline V gene. Here the CDR3 DNA reads TGTGCCAGCATCCTCTCGGGGGGGGGCGCTGAAGCTTTCTTT. This encodes CASILSGGGAEAFF.

This chain joins TRBV2 and TRBJ2-1, with D possibly TRBD1 on 6 matching bases. The germline V and J ends were trimmed by 5 bases and 3 bases, with 11 bases remaining between them. The CDR3 loop spans 14 amino acids. Looked up from germline, CDR1 is SNHLY and CDR2 is FYNNEI. CDR3 sequence reads: CASSTGFDYNEQFF. CDR3 sequence (DNA): TGTGCCAGCAGTACAGGGTTTGACTACAATGAGCAGTTCTTC.

This sequence joins TRBV2 and TRBJ2-7; TRBD1 or TRBD2 may be the D gene (5 bases each). There are 16 residues in the CDR3. The V and J ends lost 4 bases and 4 bases respectively, with 20 bases between them. CDR1 is SNHLY, CDR2 FYNNEI, per germline. The CDR3 reads CASSGLGQGVRYEQYF. The CDR3 DNA is TGTGCCAGCAGTGGACTGGGGCAGGGAGTTCGGTACGAGCAGTACTTC. The full variable domain, with the rest looked up from reference TRBV2 and TRBJ2-7, is EPEVTQTPSHQVTQMGQEVILRCVPISNHLYFYWYRQILGQKVEFLVSFYNNEISEKSEIFDDQFSVERPDGSNFTLKIRSTKLEDSAMYFCASSGLGQGVRYEQYFGPGTRLTVT.

This sequence joins TRBV3-1 and TRBJ1-1, with TRBD1 matching over 8 bases. V lost 4 bases and J lost 1; bases outside the gene matches: 2. The CDR3 spans 14 residues. Germline V CDR1 and CDR2: LGHDT, YNNKEL (reference sequence). The CDR3 nucleotides read TGTGCCAGCAGCCTGCAGGGGGCGAACACTGAAGCTTTCTTT. Its protein is CASSLQGANTEAFF.

V gene TRBV6-1 combines with J gene TRBJ1-1, with D possibly matching TRBD1 (6 bases). The CDR3 has 15 residues. V lost 6 bases and J 0 bases, leaving 14 bases between the germline ends. Germline assignment: CDR1 MNHNS and CDR2 SASEGT. This CDR3 is CASRRGGKLNTEAFF. For the CDR3, the DNA is TGTGCCAGCAGGAGGGGGGGGAAACTGAACACTGAAGCTTTCTTT.

Only a few counts were recorded for this clonotype. The rearrangement links TRBV20-1 to TRBJ1-1, with 7 bases that match TRBD1. The CDR3 extends over 12 amino acids. From germline, CDR1 is DFQATT and CDR2 SNEGSKA (reference sequence). V gave up 6 bases and J gave up 8 bases; unmatched junction bases: 9. CDR3 loop: CSAGPEDREAFF. CDR3 sequence (DNA): TGCAGTGCCGGTCCCGAGGACAGGGAAGCTTTCTTT.

This chain connects TRBV19 to TRBJ1-2; 9 bases match TRBD1. In germline, CDR1 is LNHDA, CDR2 SQIVND (reference sequence). The CDR3 loop spans 13 amino acids. J gave up 8 bases and V 6 bases, and 7 bases lay outside the gene matches. The CDR3 DNA sequence: TGTGCCAGTAGCCCACAGGGGGCGCCGGGCTACACCTTC. Its protein is CASSPQGAPGYTF.

This clonotype was found a few times. CDR3 region: CAWSSWGTGTANYGYTF. The DNA of the CDR3 is TGTGCCTGGAGTTCATGGGGGACAGGAACGGCTAACTATGGCTACACCTTC. The chain carries TRBV30 and TRBJ1-2, with 8 bases identical to TRBD1. Germline-derived CDR1 and CDR2 are GTSNPN and SVGIG (reference sequence). The J segment lost 0 bases and the V segment lost 2 bases, leaving 11 bases of the junction unmatched. There are 17 residues in the CDR3. Full variable domain (remainder filled in from reference TRBV30 and TRBJ1-2): SQTIHQWPATLVQPVGSPLSLECTVEGTSNPNLYWYRQAAGRGLQLLFYSVGIGQISSEVPQNLSASRPQDRQFILSSKKLLLSDSGFYLCAWSSWGTGTANYGYTFGSGTRLTVV.

CDR3 residues: CSADPGQAYNEQFF. In nucleotides, the CDR3 is TGCAGTGCTGATCCGGGACAGGCATACAATGAGCAGTTCTTC. The chain is built from TRBV20-1 and TRBJ2-1; 8 positions agree with TRBD1. Germline CDR1 DFQATT, CDR2 SNEGSKA (reference sequence). The J segment lost 4 bases and the V segment lost 5 bases, leaving 7 bases of the junction unmatched. This CDR3 is built from 14 residues.

Turning to this clonotype: One junction end disagrees with the germline gene, perhaps due to a read error. The chain recombines TRBV12-3 or TRBV12-4 with TRBJ1-3; D gene unclear. CDR3 length: 12 amino acids. For the CDR3, the DNA is TGTGCTAGCAGCTCAACGCCTGTAACCATATATTTT. It specifies CASSSTPVTIYF.

This clonotype was detected a few times. The gene calls are TRBV19 and TRBJ2-2, with D hard to call. Germline-derived CDR1 and CDR2 are LNHDA and SQIVND (reference sequence). V was cut by 4 bases and J by 5 bases, with 11 bases left in between. CDR3 length: 14 residues. The DNA of the CDR3 is TGTGCCAGTAGTAGTCGGCAAAGGACCGGGGAGCTGTTTTTT. Translation: CASSSRQRTGELFF.

The rearrangement joins TRBV7-2 to TRBJ1-1; no clear D. Trimming shortened V by 3 bases and J by 7 bases, and 9 bases separated the two germline ends. Germline CDR1 is SGHTA and CDR2 is FQGNSA. The CDR3 loop spans 12 amino acids. CDR3 in DNA: TGTGCCAGCAGCTTGGGTCCAGATGAAGCTTTCTTT. Translated, it gives CASSLGPDEAFF.

This rearrangement joins TRBV12-3 or TRBV12-4 to TRBJ2-5; D perhaps matches TRBD1 (5 bases). The ends were cut back, 5 bases at V and 7 bases at J, with 23 bases in the middle. The CDR3 is 16 residues long. The CDR3 is CASSPYGREVFGTQYF. For the CDR3, the DNA is TGTGCCAGCAGTCCATACGGCAGGGAAGTCTTCGGGACCCAGTACTTC.

This clonotype was picked up one time. The chain couples TRBV12-3 or TRBV12-4 to TRBJ1-1; tentatively, D is TRBD1 (6 bases). The V end was cut by 8 bases, the J end by 4 bases, with 17 bases between. CDR3 length: 14 amino acids. In nucleotides, the CDR3 is TGTGCCAGCCGGTGGGGACAATCGGGCACTGAAGCTTTCTTT. This gives the protein CASRWGQSGTEAFF.

The CDR3 DNA sequence: TGCAGTGCTCGACGTCAACAGGGCGCTCAGCCCCAGCATTTT. Translating it yields CSARRQQGAQPQHF. The V call is TRBV20-1, the J call TRBJ1-5, with D possibly TRBD1 on 6 matching bases. There are 14 residues in the CDR3. V shed 5 bases and J shed 6 bases, with 17 bases lying between them. Germline V CDR1 and CDR2: DFQATT, SNEGSKA (reference sequence).